This TCR beta chain was retrieved from a study of shared clonotypes between healthy human individuals. Whole-study context: Serving as donors were a couple of women and three men, whose ages spanned 18 to 49. General study results and limits: Despite large depth, rarefaction showed incomplete sorted-subset sequencing.

Generated by immunoSEQ multiplex PCR, the TCRdb table keeps only in-frame clones and is missing some. The sample lists roughly 2 million clones; approximately 95% were seen once. Healthy adults negative for HIV, lacking recent acute infections or vaccinations, served as donors. Of note for this clone: Its antigen is undetermined.

V was trimmed by 2 bases and J by 0 bases, leaving 11 bases between them. The germline CDR1 and CDR2 sequences are MNHEY and SVGAGI. The CDR3 runs to 15 residues. The clonotype comes from a man aged 18 to 29 in good health. V gene TRBV6-5 combines with J gene TRBJ2-7, with D perhaps TRBD2 (5 bases). The sequenced material came from naive CD4+ T cells sorted from blood. Subset defined: CD45RA+ positively selected. CDR3 in DNA: TGTGCCAGCAGTTACGCGCTAGCCGTCTCCTACGAGCAGTACTTC. Protein product: CASSYALAVSYEQYF.